Listed below are T cell receptor beta chains from one sample, sequenced in a study of beta chain features in type 1 diabetes. Assay: immunoSEQ multiplex PCR; the TCRdb copy retains only in-frame clones and omits some. Of around 430,000 clones listed, around 30% were seen once; the top ten hold about 0.065%. Input material: naive CD4+ T cells from blood. The receptor source for this set is a man between 18 and 29 years old in good health. CDR3s include the opening cysteine and the closing phenylalanine or tryptophan. The D gene is left open where the match is weak. The size entry is marked missing in some rows and otherwise reads once, few, many or a size class.

>TRBJ1-2|TRBV4-1|.|few
CASSQGINYGYTF
TGCGCCAGCAGCCAAGGGATTAACTATGGCTACACCTTC
>TRBJ2-1|TRBV15|TRBD2|.
CATSRGPSGRINEQFF
TGTGCCACCAGCAGGGGCCCTAGCGGGAGAATCAATGAGCAGTTCTTC
>TRBJ1-1|TRBV29-1|.|.
CSARLGDAGTEAFF
TGCAGCGCCCGCCTCGGGGACGCGGGGACTGAAGCTTTCTTT
>TRBJ2-7|TRBV7-2|TRBD2|.
CASSLRLAGAYEQYF
TGTGCCAGCAGCTTACGACTAGCGGGAGCCTACGAGCAGTACTTC
>TRBJ2-1|TRBV25-1|TRBD1|few
CASSEYGDRIYNEQFF
TGTGCCAGCAGTGAATACGGGGACAGGATATACAATGAGCAGTTCTTC
>TRBJ2-7|TRBV6-5|TRBD1|.
CASSPTGTGTYEQYF
TGTGCCAGCAGTCCAACCGGGACAGGGACCTACGAGCAGTACTTC
>TRBJ2-1|TRBV7-3|TRBD2|few
CASSMGLASSYNEQFF
TGTGCCAGCAGCATGGGACTAGCGAGCTCCTACAATGAGCAGTTCTTC
>TRBJ2-1|TRBV29-1|TRBD2|.
CSVAWGGNEQFF
TGCAGCGTTGCTTGGGGGGGGAATGAGCAGTTCTTC
>TRBJ2-1|TRBV7-9|TRBD1|.
CASSSPGQGYNEQFF
TGTGCCAGCAGCTCACCGGGACAGGGGTACAATGAGCAGTTCTTC
>TRBJ2-7|TRBV10-3|TRBD2|.
CAISVRLADYEQYF
TGTGCCATCAGTGTGAGGCTAGCGGACTACGAGCAGTACTTC
>TRBJ2-5|TRBV7-9|.|.
CASSFNMGWETQYF
TGTGCCAGCAGCTTTAATATGGGTTGGGAGACCCAGTACTTC
>TRBJ2-4|TRBV7-8|TRBD1|.
CASSLALGTVGYIQYF
TGTGCCAGCAGCTTAGCGCTGGGGACAGTGGGCTACATTCAGTACTTC
>TRBJ2-4|TRBV6-6|.|few
CASSSGPNIQYF
TGTGCCAGCAGTTCGGGTCCTAACATTCAGTACTTC
>TRBJ2-1|TRBV9|.|.
CASSVTRYNEQFF
TGTGCCAGCAGCGTTACGCGGTACAATGAGCAGTTCTTC
>TRBJ2-1|TRBV30|.|.
CAWSVPASSYNEQFF
TGTGCCTGGAGTGTACCAGCCTCCTCCTACAATGAGCAGTTCTTC
>TRBJ2-3|TRBV7-2|TRBD1|few
CASSSRGPRTDTQYF
TGTGCCAGCAGCTCCAGGGGGCCGAGGACAGATACGCAGTATTTT
>TRBJ2-7|TRBV28|TRBD1|.
CASSSPRTGSSYEQYF
TGTGCCAGCAGTTCCCCGAGGACAGGGAGCTCCTACGAGCAGTACTTC
>TRBJ2-3|TRBV7-2|TRBD2|.
CASSLGASGGTDTQYF
TGTGCCAGCAGCTTAGGGGCTAGCGGGGGCACAGATACGCAGTATTTT
>TRBJ2-5|TRBV9|TRBD1|.
CASSGTGMETQYF
TGTGCCAGCAGCGGGACAGGGATGGAGACCCAGTACTTC
>TRBJ2-5|TRBV6-5|TRBD2|few
CASSPGGETQYF
TGTGCCAGCAGCCCCGGGGGGGAGACCCAGTACTTC
>TRBJ2-7|TRBV18|.|.
CASSEALYEQYF
TGTGCCAGCTCAGAAGCGCTCTACGAGCAGTACTTC
>TRBJ2-7|TRBV25-1|.|few
CASSAPGSTQEQYF
TGTGCCAGCAGTGCTCCGGGGTCGACCCAAGAGCAGTACTTC
>TRBJ2-6|TRBV4-2|.|few
CASSQAALATGANVLTF
TGTGCCAGCAGCCAGGCAGCACTAGCTACGGGGGCCAACGTCCTGACTTTC
>TRBJ2-3|TRBV7-9|.|.
CASSRTDTQYF
TGTGCCAGCAGCCGAACAGATACGCAGTATTTT
>TRBJ2-3|TRBV25-1|.|.
CASSAATDTQYF
TGTGCCAGCAGTGCTGCCACAGATACGCAGTATTTT
>TRBJ2-1|TRBV30|TRBD1|.
CAWSGGQGGDEQFF
TGTGCCTGGAGTGGGGGACAGGGTGGCGATGAGCAGTTCTTC
>TRBJ2-7|TRBV27|TRBD1|.
CASEDRASYEQYF
TGTGCCAGCGAGGACAGGGCCTCCTACGAGCAGTACTTC
>TRBJ2-5|TRBV30|TRBD1|few
CAGEPGQLQETQYF
TGTGCCGGAGAACCGGGACAGCTTCAAGAGACCCAGTACTTC
>TRBJ2-7|TRBV5-1|TRBD1|.
CASSFTGGSYEQYF
TGCGCCAGCAGCTTTACAGGGGGCTCCTACGAGCAGTACTTC
>TRBJ1-2|TRBV7-2|.|.
CASSLAVHYGYTF
TGTGCCAGCAGCTTAGCAGTTCACTATGGCTACACCTTC
>TRBJ2-3|TRBV13|.|.
CASSPQGTDTQYF
TGTGCCAGCAGCCCCCAGGGAACAGATACGCAGTATTTT
>TRBJ1-2|TRBV30|.|.
CAWSVKGTNYGYTF
TGTGCCTGGAGTGTAAAGGGCACGAACTATGGCTACACCTTC
>TRBJ2-7|TRBV6-6|.|few
CASGSRGYEQYF
TGTGCCAGCGGGAGCAGGGGCTACGAGCAGTACTTC
>TRBJ2-1|TRBV15|.|.
CATSRDRRNEQFF
TGTGCCACCAGCAGAGATCGACGGAATGAGCAGTTCTTC
>TRBJ2-3|TRBV2|.|.
CASSMAFTDTQYF
TGTGCCAGCAGTATGGCTTTCACAGATACGCAGTATTTT
>TRBJ2-5|TRBV7-6|TRBD2|.
CASSRLAGVETQYF
TGTGCCAGCAGCCGACTAGCGGGAGTCGAGACCCAGTACTTC
>TRBJ2-1|TRBV5-1|TRBD2|few
CASSPGLGFGNEQFF
TGCGCCAGCAGCCCAGGACTAGGATTCGGCAATGAGCAGTTCTTC
>TRBJ2-7|TRBV5-1|TRBD2|.
CASSLVASGNYEQYF
TGCGCCAGCAGCTTGGTAGCTAGCGGGAACTACGAGCAGTACTTC
>TRBJ2-3|TRBV9|.|.
CASSAPTDTQYF
TGTGCCAGCAGCGCTCCCACAGATACGCAGTATTTT
>TRBJ2-3|TRBV7-2|.|few
CASSFWTASTDTQYF
TGTGCCAGCAGCTTCTGGACAGCTAGCACAGATACGCAGTATTTT
>TRBJ2-1|TRBV18|TRBD2|once
CASSPLAAGAGNEQFF
TGTGCCAGCTCACCACTAGCCGCGGGAGCTGGCAATGAGCAGTTCTTC
>TRBJ2-1|TRBV7-3|TRBD2|few
CASSSPTSGTPSGSYNEQFF
TGTGCCAGCAGCTCCCCGACTAGCGGGACGCCCAGCGGATCCTACAATGAGCAGTTCTTC
>TRBJ2-1|TRBV30|TRBD2|few
CATEGLAGHYNEQFF
TGTGCCACGGAGGGACTAGCGGGACACTACAATGAGCAGTTCTTC
>TRBJ2-4|TRBV5-1|TRBD2|.
CASSLDGTRVGTF
TGCGCCAGCAGCTTGGACGGGACTAGGGTTGGTACGTTC
>TRBJ1-1|TRBV30|TRBD1|.
CAWSALRQGTEAFF
TGTGCCTGGAGTGCCCTCCGACAGGGCACTGAAGCTTTCTTT
>TRBJ2-1|TRBV28|.|.
CASSLAHRRNPNNEQFF
TGTGCCAGCAGTTTAGCCCACAGGAGAAACCCCAACAATGAGCAGTTCTTC
>TRBJ1-3|TRBV7-2|.|.
CASSFGLDTIYF
TGTGCCAGCAGCTTTGGCCTTGACACCATATATTTT